The T cell receptor beta chain under discussion was sequenced for a study of breast tumors, draining lymph nodes, adjacent tissues. General study findings and limits: That most tumor T cells come from lymph nodes remained unproven.

TCRdb reanalysed the multiplex PCR reads using MiXCR and keeps one entry per CDR3 protein. The sample carries under 150,000 distinct CDR3 sequences, over 20% recorded once. The CDR3 covers 19 residues. The ends were cut back, 5 bases at V and 0 bases at J, with 26 bases in the middle. CDR1 SGHVS and CDR2 FQNEAQ come from the germline V gene. With regard to this clonotype: Its antigen remains unidentified.

Axillary draining lymph nodes of breast cancer patients supplied the node samples. The rearrangement joins TRBV7-8 to TRBJ2-7; D is undetermined. This clonotype was obtained from a female donor with breast cancer. Some clones in this sample may be carry-over from other donors' samples. Sequencing was carried out using axillary lymph node tissue. CDR3 sequence: CASSPLGSSVRKFSYEQYF. In DNA form, the CDR3 reads TGTGCCAGCAGCCCTTTAGGGTCCTCTGTGCGGAAGTTCTCCTACGAGCAGTACTTC.